Sequencing of this T cell receptor (beta chain) was carried out in a study of control samples from healthy donors and cancer patients. Germline lookup yields CDR1 PRHDT and CDR2 FYEKMQ (reference sequence). Trimming removed 0 bases at V and 3 bases at J, with 2 bases between. There are 12 residues in the CDR3. Only in-frame clones appear in the TCRdb table, and some are missing; sequencing was by immunoSEQ multiplex PCR. The table shows about 160,000 clones, with roughly nine tenths occurring only once. The sample comprised blood. The rearrangement uses TRBV13 and TRBJ1-1; D remains unclear. This clonotype originated in a woman aged 25-40 years in good health. The CDR3 DNA is TGTGCCAGCAGCTTAGGGTACACTGAAGCTTTCTTT. This codes for CASSLGYTEAFF.